This T cell receptor beta chain appears in the sequencing data of a study of shared clonotypes between healthy human individuals. Study results and caveats: Donor clonotype sharing was expected to depend on sequencing depth. It was the few donors that limited the genetic and exposure-history diversity represented.

To note about this clone: As yet, its antigen is unknown.

The CDR3 has 15 residues. The V gene lost 2 bases and the J gene lost 6 bases, with 17 bases spanning the gap. Germline CDR1 and CDR2: ENHRY and SYGVKD. Measured with immunoSEQ multiplex PCR; TCRdb has only the in-frame clones, and not every one. The data contain a few million clones, almost 96% of them singletons. Free of recent acute infections or vaccinations, the donors were healthy HIV-negative adults. Investigators divided CD4+ cells into CD45RA+ naive and CD45RA-negative memory subsets. The chain links TRBV10-3 to TRBJ2-7; D might be TRBD1 or TRBD2, each matching 5 bases. This receptor was taken from a man younger than 35 in good health. The sequenced sample was naive CD4+ T cells sorted from blood. Subset noted: CD45RA+ positively selected. CDR3 in DNA: TGTGCCATCAGTGAGCCCGGGACCTCCTTGGGCGAGCAGTACTTC. It is translated as CAISEPGTSLGEQYF.